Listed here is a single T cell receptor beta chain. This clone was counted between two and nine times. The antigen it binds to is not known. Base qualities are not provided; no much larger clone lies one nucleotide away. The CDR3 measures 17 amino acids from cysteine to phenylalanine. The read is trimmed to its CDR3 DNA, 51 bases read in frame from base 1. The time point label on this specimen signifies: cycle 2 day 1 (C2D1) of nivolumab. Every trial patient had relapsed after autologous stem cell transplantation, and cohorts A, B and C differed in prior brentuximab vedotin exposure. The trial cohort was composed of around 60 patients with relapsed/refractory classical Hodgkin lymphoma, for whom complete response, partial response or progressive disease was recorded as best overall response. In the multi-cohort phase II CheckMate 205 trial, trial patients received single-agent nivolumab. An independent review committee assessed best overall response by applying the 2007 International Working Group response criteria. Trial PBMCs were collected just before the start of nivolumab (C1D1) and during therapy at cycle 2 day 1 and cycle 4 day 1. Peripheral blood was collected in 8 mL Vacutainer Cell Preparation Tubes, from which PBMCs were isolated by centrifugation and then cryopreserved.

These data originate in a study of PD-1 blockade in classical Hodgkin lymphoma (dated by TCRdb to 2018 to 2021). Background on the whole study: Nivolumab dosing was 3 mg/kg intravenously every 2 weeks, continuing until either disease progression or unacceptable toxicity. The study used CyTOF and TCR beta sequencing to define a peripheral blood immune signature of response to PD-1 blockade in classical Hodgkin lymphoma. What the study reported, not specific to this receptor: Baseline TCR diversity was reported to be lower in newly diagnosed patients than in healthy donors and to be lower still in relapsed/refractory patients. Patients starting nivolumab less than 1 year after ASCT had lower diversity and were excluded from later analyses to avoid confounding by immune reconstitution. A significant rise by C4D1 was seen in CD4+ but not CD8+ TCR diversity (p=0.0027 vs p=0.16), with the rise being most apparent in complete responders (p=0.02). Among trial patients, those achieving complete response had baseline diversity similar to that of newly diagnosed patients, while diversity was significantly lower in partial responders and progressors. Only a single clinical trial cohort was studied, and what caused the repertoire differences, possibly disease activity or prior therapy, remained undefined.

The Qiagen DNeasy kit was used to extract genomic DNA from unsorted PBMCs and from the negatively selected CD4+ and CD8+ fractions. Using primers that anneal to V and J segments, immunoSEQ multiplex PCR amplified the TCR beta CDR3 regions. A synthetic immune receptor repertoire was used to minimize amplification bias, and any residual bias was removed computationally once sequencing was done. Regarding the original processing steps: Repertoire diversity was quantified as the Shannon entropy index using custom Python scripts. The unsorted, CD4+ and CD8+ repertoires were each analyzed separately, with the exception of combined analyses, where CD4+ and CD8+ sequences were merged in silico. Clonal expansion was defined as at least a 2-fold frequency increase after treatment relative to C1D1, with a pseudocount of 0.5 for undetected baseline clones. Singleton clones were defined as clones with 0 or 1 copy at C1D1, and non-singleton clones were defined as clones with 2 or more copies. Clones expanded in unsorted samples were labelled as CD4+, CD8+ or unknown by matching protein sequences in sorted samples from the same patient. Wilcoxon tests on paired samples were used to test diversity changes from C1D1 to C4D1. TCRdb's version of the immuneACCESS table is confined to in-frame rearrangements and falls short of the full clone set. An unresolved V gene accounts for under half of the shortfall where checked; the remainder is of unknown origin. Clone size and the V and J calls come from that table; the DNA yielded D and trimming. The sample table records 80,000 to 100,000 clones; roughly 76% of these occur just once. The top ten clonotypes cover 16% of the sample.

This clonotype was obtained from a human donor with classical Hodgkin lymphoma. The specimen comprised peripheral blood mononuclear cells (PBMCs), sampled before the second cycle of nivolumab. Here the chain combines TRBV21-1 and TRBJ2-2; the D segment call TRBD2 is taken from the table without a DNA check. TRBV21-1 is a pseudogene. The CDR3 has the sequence CASSTPLAGGYTGELFF. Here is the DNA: TGTGCCAGCAGCACCCCCTTAGCGGGGGGTTACACCGGGGAGCTGTTTTTT.